A single sample gave rise to the 31 T cell receptor beta chains below, sequenced in a study of T cells in Graves' hyperthyroidism and ophthalmopathy. TCR beta CDR3 sequences were amplified from RNA transcripts. HTBI primers were employed in a first-round RT-PCR of the TCR CDR3. TCRdb processed the multiplex PCR reads anew with MiXCR; each CDR3 protein has one entry. This sample carries roughly 560,000 distinct CDR3 sequences, approximately 14% of them seen once, and the ten largest clones take around 4.1%. Sequencing used blood. These receptors all stem from a middle-aged woman with Graves' ophthalmopathy.

This clonotype was observed many times. The junction differs from germline at one of its ends, possibly a read error. The chain is built from TRBV7-2 and TRBJ2-7; 11 nucleotides line up with TRBD2. The CDR3 sequence is 13 residues long. The germline CDR1 and CDR2 sequences are SGHTA and FQGNSA. In nucleotides, the CDR3 is TGTGCCAGCAGCTTAGAAGGGGTGGGACTAGCGGTTTTC. Protein: CASSLEGVGLAVF.

This rearrangement joins TRBV13 to TRBJ2-5, with a weak D call TRBD2 (6 bases). Per germline, CDR1 PRHDT and CDR2 FYEKMQ (reference sequence). Trimming removed 4 bases from V and 5 bases from J, with 29 bases in between. There are 19 residues in the CDR3. CDR3 in amino acids: CASSSPAGSSGWRSETQYF. CDR3 nucleotides: TGTGCCAGCAGCTCCCCCGCGGGGTCCTCCGGGTGGCGGTCGGAGACCCAGTACTTC.

The chain uses TRBV4-3 and TRBJ2-7, with D possibly matching TRBD2 (6 bases). This CDR3 has 15 residues. V was shortened by 0 bases and J by 3 bases, with 12 bases between the two germline ends. CDR1 LGHNA and CDR2 YSLEER come from the germline V gene. The DNA for the CDR3 is TGCGCCAGCAGCCAAGATCGAGGAGGGGTCTACGAGCAGTACTTC. This codes for CASSQDRGGVYEQYF.

The V and J genes are TRBV30 and TRBJ1-2; D gene ambiguous. This CDR3 contains 11 residues. V was cut by 2 bases and J by 8 bases, with 9 bases left in between. Per the germline V gene, CDR1 is GTSNPN and CDR2 is SVGIG (reference sequence). The CDR3 DNA reads as TGTGCCTGGAGTACGTCGCCCGGCTACACCTTC. Translated, it gives CAWSTSPGYTF.

In its sample, this clonotype was seen a few times. The chain recombines TRBV19 with TRBJ1-2; possibly TRBD1 for D (5 bases). Germline V CDR1 and CDR2: LNHDA, SQIVND (reference sequence). V was cut by 1 base and J by 8 bases, with 11 bases left in between. The length of the CDR3 is 13 residues. CDR3 sequence (DNA): TGTGCCAGTAGTATAGGGGCTTGGGACGGCTACACCTTC. Protein product: CASSIGAWDGYTF.

The chain employs TRBV18 and TRBJ2-5, with D maybe TRBD2 (6 bases). The CDR3 length is 14 residues. Per germline, CDR1 KGHSH and CDR2 LQKENI. V was shortened by 3 bases and J by 0 bases, with 8 bases between the two germline ends. This chain's CDR3 is CASSPAGHQETQYF. The DNA of the CDR3 is TGTGCCAGCTCACCCGCGGGACACCAAGAGACCCAGTACTTC.

The chain joins TRBV11-1 to TRBJ1-2; perhaps TRBD1 as D (5 bases). The CDR3 consists of 15 residues. The germline V and J ends were trimmed by 5 bases and 0 bases, with 13 bases remaining between them. Germline V gives CDR1 SGHAT, CDR2 FQDESV (reference sequence). CDR3 in amino acids: CASSTVGDSNYGYTF. As DNA, the CDR3 is TGTGCCAGCAGCACGGTGGGGGATTCTAACTATGGCTACACCTTC.

This clonotype was recorded many times. The DNA for the CDR3 is TGTGCCAGCAGTTTAGTAGGGGGCGGTGGAGCTTTCTTT. This encodes CASSLVGGGGAFF. This chain links TRBV12-3 or TRBV12-4 with TRBJ1-1; 7 positions match TRBD1. The J segment lost 10 bases and the V segment lost 1 base, leaving 6 bases of the junction unmatched. This CDR3 is 13 amino acids long.

This clonotype showed up many times. The chain couples TRBV6-5 to TRBJ1-5; no definite D call. The V and J ends lost 8 bases and 0 bases respectively, with 11 bases between them. The CDR3 runs 14 residues. Per germline, CDR1 MNHEY and CDR2 SVGAGI. The CDR3, as DNA: TGTGCCAGCTCAATGGAGTATAGCAATCAGCCCCAGCATTTT. The encoded protein is CASSMEYSNQPQHF.

The chain is built from TRBV5-6 and TRBJ2-5, with 12 positions matching TRBD2. Germline CDR1 reads SGHDT; CDR2 reads YYEEEE. The CDR3 consists of 15 residues. J lost 4 bases, V lost 4 bases, and 5 bases had no gene match. The CDR3 here is CASSTPGLAGETQYF. DNA of the CDR3: TGTGCCAGCAGCACCCCGGGACTAGCGGGAGAGACCCAGTACTTC. Filled out from reference TRBV5-6 and TRBJ2-5, the complete variable domain reads DAGVTQSPTHLIKTRGQQVTLRCSPKSGHDTVSWYQQALGQGPQFIFQYYEEEERQRGNFPDRFSGHQFPNYSSELNVNALLLGDSALYLCASSTPGLAGETQYFGPGTRLLVL.

This clonotype appeared a few times. The V call is TRBV6-5, the J call TRBJ2-1, with TRBD2 matching 9 bases. The V and J ends lost 0 bases and 5 bases, in that order; junction bases with no gene match: 8. The CDR3 loop spans 17 amino acids. CDR1 is MNHEY and CDR2 is SVGAGI in the germline V gene. The CDR3 here is CASSYSPLAGPHNEQFF. CDR3 sequence (DNA): TGTGCCAGCAGTTACTCCCCACTAGCGGGTCCCCACAATGAGCAGTTCTTC.

This clonotype was seen more than once but under ten times. V and J are TRBV27 and TRBJ1-1, with D possibly being TRBD1 (5 bases). Germline CDR1 MNHEY, CDR2 SMNVEV (reference sequence). V was pared by 5 bases and J by 4 bases, with 14 bases between. This CDR3 is built from 14 residues. CDR3 nucleotides: TGTGCCAGCAGTGCCTGGGGCCTCGGCACTGAAGCTTTCTTT. Its protein product is CASSAWGLGTEAFF.

This clonotype was found many times. CDR3 in amino acids: CASSSHRSNTGELFF. The CDR3 DNA follows: TGTGCCAGCAGTTCGCACAGGTCGAACACCGGGGAGCTGTTTTTT. This sequence joins TRBV27 and TRBJ2-2; TRBD1 is a possible D gene (5 bases). Trimming cost V 4 bases and J 0 bases, with 9 bases left between them. The germline V gene has CDR1 MNHEY and CDR2 SMNVEV (reference sequence). This CDR3 region has 15 residues.

This clonotype has only a few counts. The V and J genes are TRBV6-1 and TRBJ2-1; TRBD1 or TRBD2 may be the D gene (7 bases each). V was trimmed by 6 bases and J by 8 bases, leaving 17 bases between them. The germline CDR1 and CDR2 sequences are MNHNS and SASEGT. The CDR3 runs to 14 residues. The CDR3, as DNA: TGTGCCAGCAGCGAACAGGGGAGGGAGGATGAGCAGTTCTTC. This sequence encodes CASSEQGREDEQFF.

Ten or more counts support this clonotype. This sequence joins TRBV28 and TRBJ2-7, with 10 positions matching TRBD2. Trimming took 7 bases from V and 6 from J; bases not matched to a gene: 27. The V gene's germline CDR1 is MDHEN and CDR2 SYDVKM. This CDR3 has 20 residues. This CDR3 is CASTLSPLAGASESGAEQYF. CDR3 DNA: TGTGCCAGCACCCTTTCCCCTCTAGCGGGAGCTTCCGAAAGCGGGGCCGAGCAGTACTTC.

The CDR3 coding sequence is TGTGCCAGCAGTCCCGGGCCCTTTCAGAACACTGAAGCTTTCTTT. It is translated as CASSPGPFQNTEAFF. This chain uses TRBV6-1 with TRBJ1-1; D is ambiguous. This CDR3 has 15 amino acids. The germline V and J ends were trimmed by 5 bases and 1 base, with 14 bases remaining between them. Germline V lookup: CDR1 MNHNS, CDR2 SASEGT.

This clonotype appeared many times. V is TRBV11-2 and J is TRBJ2-7; possibly TRBD1 for D (6 bases). From germline, CDR1 is SGHAT and CDR2 FQNNGV. The CDR3 covers 15 residues. With 1 base removed from V and 0 bases from J, the gap between germline ends came to 10 bases. In nucleotides, the CDR3 is TGTGCCAGCAGCTTAGCCGGACAGAACTCCTACGAGCAGTACTTC. It yields the protein CASSLAGQNSYEQYF.

This clonotype was picked up many times. J is TRBJ2-2 and V is TRBV6-2 or TRBV6-3, with 9 nucleotides matching TRBD1. The junction had 11 bases not matched to a gene; V was cut back by 7 bases and J by 5 bases. The V gene's germline CDR1 is MNHEY and CDR2 SVGEGT. This CDR3 spans 16 amino acids. CDR3 bases: TGTGCCAGCAAAACGGCTGGGACAGGGAAAACCGGGGAGCTGTTTTTT. Encoded protein: CASKTAGTGKTGELFF.

This clonotype was recorded many times. The V gene is TRBV19, the J gene TRBJ2-7; 7 bases agree with TRBD1. The V segment lost 7 bases and the J segment 0 bases; nucleotides outside the gene matches: 9. The length of the CDR3 is 15 residues. Looked up from germline, CDR1 is LNHDA and CDR2 is SQIVND (reference sequence). The CDR3 DNA reads as TGTGCCAGTACCGGAAACAGGGGTTCCTCCTACGAGCAGTACTTC. Its translation is CASTGNRGSSYEQYF. Supplemented by reference TRBV19 and TRBJ2-7, the full variable domain reads DGGITQSPKYLFRKEGQNVTLSCEQNLNHDAMYWYRQDPGQGLRLIYYSQIVNDFQKGDIAEGYSVSREKKESFPLTVTSAQKNPTAFYLCASTGNRGSSYEQYFGPGTRLTVT.

This clonotype was seen a handful of times. This rearrangement joins TRBV6-2 or TRBV6-3 to TRBJ2-3, with a weak D call TRBD2 (6 bases). The V gene's germline CDR1 is MNHEY and CDR2 SVGEGT. Trimming removed 0 bases from V and 2 bases from J, with 15 bases in between. CDR3 length: 17 amino acids. For the CDR3, the DNA is TGTGCCAGCAGTTACTCGATAGGCGCGGGGCCCACAGATACGCAGTATTTT. It yields the protein CASSYSIGAGPTDTQYF.

This clonotype was picked up many times. The gene calls are TRBV7-2 and TRBJ1-2; D gene unclear. The CDR3 runs to 13 residues. Germline V CDR1 and CDR2: SGHTA, FQGNSA. With 2 bases removed from V and 2 bases from J, the gap between germline ends came to 6 bases. In nucleotides, the CDR3 is TGTGCCAGCAGCTTAAGGGTGAACTATGGCTACACCTTC. This encodes CASSLRVNYGYTF.

V gene TRBV11-2 combines with J gene TRBJ2-7; D tentatively fits TRBD1 or TRBD2 (7 bases each). This CDR3 spans 15 amino acids. From germline, CDR1 is SGHAT and CDR2 FQNNGV. The germline V and J ends were trimmed by 5 bases and 2 bases, with 16 bases remaining between them. CDR3 in amino acids: CASSLTQGGTYEQYF. For the CDR3, the DNA is TGTGCCAGCAGCCTCACCCAGGGGGGGACCTACGAGCAGTACTTC.

The chain is built from TRBV6-1 and TRBJ1-2; 10 bases are a match to TRBD1. The junction had 7 bases not matched to a gene; V was cut back by 5 bases and J by 4 bases. The CDR3 is made up of 15 amino acids. Germline CDR1 MNHNS, CDR2 SASEGT. The CDR3: CASSNKTGGGYGYTF. The CDR3 DNA sequence: TGTGCCAGCAGTAATAAGACAGGGGGCGGCTATGGCTACACCTTC.

This clonotype occurred many times. V and J are TRBV20-1 and TRBJ2-5; a weak D match, TRBD2 (6 bases). Germline V gene lookup returns CDR1 DFQATT and CDR2 SNEGSKA (reference sequence). Trimming removed 0 bases from V and 3 bases from J, with 17 bases in between. This CDR3 has 16 amino acids. The CDR3 nucleotides are TGCAGTGCTAGAGATGCCCCGGGAGCTAAGGAAGAGACCCAGTACTTC. Residues: CSARDAPGAKEETQYF.

This clonotype was counted many times. This chain connects TRBV20-1 to TRBJ2-5; TRBD1 aligns across 7 bases. CDR1 and CDR2 from the germline V gene are DFQATT and SNEGSKA (reference sequence). With 6 bases clipped from V and 5 bases from J, the junction kept 21 bases outside the gene matches. This CDR3 spans 17 amino acids. The CDR3 nucleotides are TGCAGTGCCTTACAGGGGATGAGGGTCAAAACCTGGGAGACCCAGTACTTC. Translation: CSALQGMRVKTWETQYF.

This clonotype appeared many times. The V call is TRBV9, the J call TRBJ2-7; 11 bases align to TRBD2. This CDR3 is 16 amino acids long. The V segment lost 1 base and the J segment 3 bases; nucleotides outside the gene matches: 6. Germline-derived CDR1 and CDR2 are SGDLS and YYNGEE. Here the CDR3 reads CASSVSGTSGIYEQYF. The CDR3 region has the DNA TGTGCCAGCAGCGTATCCGGGACTAGCGGCATCTACGAGCAGTACTTC. The whole variable domain, remainder taken from reference TRBV9 and TRBJ2-7, is DSGVTQTPKHLITATGQRVTLRCSPRSGDLSVYWYQQSLDQGLQFLIQYYNGEERAKGNILERFSAQQFPDLHSELNLSSLELGDSALYFCASSVSGTSGIYEQYFGPGTRLTVT.

Ten or more counts support this clonotype. The chain combines TRBV7-8 with TRBJ2-5; D unclear. The CDR3 is made up of 12 amino acids. CDR1 and CDR2 (germline): SGHVS, FQNEAQ. Trimming cost V 1 base and J 14 bases, with 14 bases left between them. The CDR3 region is CASSLERETPYF. Written as DNA, the CDR3 is TGTGCCAGCAGCTTAGAGCGAGAGACCCCCTACTTC.

This clonotype showed up many times. The junction departs from the called germline gene at one end, perhaps through a read error. V is TRBV28 and J is TRBJ1-4, with 9 bases lining up with TRBD1. Germline CDR1 MDHEN, CDR2 SYDVKM. The length of the CDR3 is 12 residues. CDR3 DNA: TGTGCCAGCAGTACCCCGGGACAGGGATGCCTTTTT. Encoded protein: CASSTPGQGCLF.

This clonotype appeared many times. The genes are TRBV28 and TRBJ2-5, with 9 bases aligning to TRBD1. There are 15 residues in the CDR3. V shed 5 bases, J shed 5 bases, and the junction held 9 bases outside the gene matches. The germline gives CDR1 MDHEN, CDR2 SYDVKM. The DNA for the CDR3 is TGTGCCAGCAGTCGCACAGGGGGCAGTACGGAGACCCAGTACTTC. Translation gives CASSRTGGSTETQYF.

This clonotype was found many times. This chain connects TRBV28 to TRBJ1-2; perhaps TRBD1 as D (6 bases). The germline gives CDR1 MDHEN, CDR2 SYDVKM. The CDR3 sequence is 11 residues long. In DNA form, the CDR3 reads TGTCTATCCGGGACAAACTATGGCTACACCTTC. The encoded protein is CLSGTNYGYTF.

The sample holds many counts of this clonotype. The J gene is TRBJ1-5, the V gene TRBV10-3, with D unresolved. This CDR3 has 13 residues. V lost 3 bases and J lost 1, with 4 bases in between. Germline V lookup: CDR1 ENHRY, CDR2 SYGVKD. CDR3 in amino acids: CAISDESNQPQHF. Here the CDR3 DNA reads TGTGCCATCAGTGATGAAAGCAATCAGCCCCAGCATTTT.